This is a list of T cell receptor beta chains from one sample in a study of identical twins. TCRdb re-analysed the 5' RACE reads in MiXCR, keeping a single row per CDR3 protein. The sample gives around 650,000 distinct CDR3 sequences, just over 7% of which show up once; around 1.6% is in the top ten. Another study also made use of these data, one on yellow fever vaccine responses in identical twins.

Source material: PBMCs. The receptors were sampled from a woman under 30 in good health. CDR3s include the opening cysteine and the closing phenylalanine or tryptophan. D genes are given only for firm matches. Only some rows state a clone size, as once, few, many or a class for expanded clones.

J | D | size | V | CDR3 | DNA
TRBJ2-1 | - | few | TRBV7-3 | CASSRGFRNEQFF | TGTGCCAGCAGCAGGGGGTTCCGCAATGAGCAGTTCTTC
TRBJ1-2 | - | - | TRBV5-1 | CASSLEGRLFYGYTF | TGCGCCAGCAGCTTGGAGGGAAGGCTCTTCTATGGCTACACCTTC
TRBJ2-3 | - | many | TRBV7-8 | CASSLALEDTQYF | TGTGCCAGCAGCTTAGCCCTAGAGGATACGCAGTATTTT
TRBJ2-1 | TRBD2 | many | TRBV7-8 | CASSLGTSGGYQYNEQFF | TGTGCCAGCAGCTTAGGGACTAGCGGGGGCTATCAGTACAATGAGCAGTTCTTC
TRBJ2-7 | TRBD2 | few | TRBV18 | CASSPGLPSYEQYF | TGTGCCAGCTCACCGGGACTACCCTCCTACGAGCAGTACTTC
TRBJ2-7 | TRBD2 | many | TRBV12-3/TRBV12-4 | CASSLSGAMGYEQYF | TGTGCCAGCAGTTTAAGCGGGGCCATGGGTTACGAGCAGTACTTC
TRBJ2-3 | - | few | TRBV7-2 | CASSFKSGVMDTQYF | TGTGCCAGCAGCTTCAAGTCCGGGGTAATGGATACGCAGTATTTT
TRBJ2-1 | - | few | TRBV7-3 | CASSLNGVLLNEQFF | TGTGCCAGCAGCTTAAACGGAGTACTACTGAATGAGCAGTTCTTC
TRBJ1-5 | TRBD1 | many | TRBV5-5 | CASSKGQGPYSNQPQHF | TGTGCCAGCAGCAAAGGACAGGGACCATATAGCAATCAGCCCCAGCATTTT
TRBJ1-2 | TRBD1 | few | TRBV7-6 | CASSPTGGDGYTF | TGTGCCAGCAGCCCTACAGGGGGGGATGGCTACACCTTC
TRBJ2-3 | TRBD2 | few | TRBV5-1 | CASSPGSGRGTDTQYF | TGCGCCAGCAGCCCGGGGAGCGGGAGAGGCACAGATACGCAGTATTTT
TRBJ2-1 | - | many | TRBV27 | CASSLQGHQGNEQFF | TGTGCCAGCAGTTTACAGGGACACCAGGGCAATGAGCAGTTCTTC
TRBJ2-1 | TRBD2 | - | TRBV20-1 | CSARDLSSGSYNEQFF | TGCAGTGCTAGAGATCTTTCTAGCGGCTCCTACAATGAGCAGTTCTTC
TRBJ2-1 | - | - | TRBV20-1 | CSARKRSSYNEQFF | TGCAGTGCTCGCAAGCGGAGCTCCTACAATGAGCAGTTCTTC
TRBJ2-6 | - | few | TRBV15 | CATGMGSGANVLTF | TGTGCCACCGGAATGGGGTCCGGGGCCAACGTCCTGACTTTC
TRBJ2-7 | - | few | TRBV6-5 | CASSTSRYEQYF | TGTGCCAGCAGTACCTCTAGGTACGAGCAGTACTTC
TRBJ2-1 | TRBD2 | - | TRBV20-1 | CSARERTSGRGYEQFF | TGCAGTGCTAGAGAACGGACTAGCGGGAGGGGGTATGAGCAGTTCTTC
TRBJ2-1 | - | many | TRBV4-1 | CASSQLDILNYGEQFF | TGCGCCAGCAGCCAACTGGACATACTGAATTACGGTGAGCAGTTCTTC
TRBJ2-7 | TRBD1 | - | TRBV10-3 | CAISESRTGHYEQYF | TGTGCCATCAGTGAGTCCCGGACAGGCCACTACGAGCAGTACTTC
TRBJ1-1 | - | many | TRBV20-1 | CSARGAGMNTEAFF | TGCAGCGCCAGGGGAGCAGGGATGAACACTGAAGCTTTCTTT
TRBJ2-5 | TRBD2 | few | TRBV11-2 | CASSLGPGTSGRAVSETQYF | TGTGCCAGCAGCTTAGGTCCCGGGACTAGCGGGAGGGCCGTTTCAGAGACCCAGTACTTC
TRBJ2-3 | - | many | TRBV2 | CASTDPPGTDTQYF | TGTGCCAGCACTGACCCCCCCGGCACAGATACGCAGTATTTT
TRBJ2-3 | TRBD1 | many | TRBV5-1 | CASSLGEQGAVADTQYF | TGCGCCAGCAGCTTGGGGGAACAGGGGGCTGTGGCAGATACGCAGTATTTT
TRBJ2-3 | TRBD2 | few | TRBV10-1 | CASSEPTSGGASDTQYF | TGCGCCAGCAGTGAGCCAACTAGCGGGGGGGCTTCAGATACGCAGTATTTT
TRBJ2-7 | - | few | TRBV7-9 | CASSPMYEQYF | TGTGCCAGCAGCCCTATGTACGAGCAGTACTTC
TRBJ2-1 | TRBD2 | few | TRBV7-9 | CASTYSGRAHNEQFF | TGTGCCAGCACCTATAGCGGGAGGGCACACAATGAGCAGTTCTTC
TRBJ1-1 | - | many | TRBV20-1 | CSANYLSLSAEAFF | TGCAGTGCGAACTATCTTTCCCTTTCCGCTGAAGCTTTCTTT
TRBJ1-2 | - | few | TRBV20-1 | CSAREMDLINGYTF | TGCAGTGCTAGAGAGATGGATTTGATCAATGGCTACACCTTC
TRBJ2-1 | - | - | TRBV6-4 | CAIHPPGLYNEQFF | TGTGCCATACACCCGCCGGGACTTTACAATGAGCAGTTCTTC
TRBJ2-7 | - | - | TRBV28 | CASTPSGSTYEQYF | TGTGCCAGCACCCCCTCGGGCAGCACCTACGAGCAGTACTTC
TRBJ2-7 | - | many | TRBV7-7 | CASSLEQGSSYEQYF | TGTGCCAGCAGCTTGGAGCAGGGGAGCTCCTACGAGCAGTACTTC
TRBJ2-5 | - | many | TRBV4-2 | CASSQEQGASGTQYF | TGTGCCAGCAGCCAAGAACAGGGCGCCTCGGGGACCCAGTACTTC
TRBJ2-2 | TRBD2 | few | TRBV12-3/TRBV12-4 | CASSLRLAGGSTGELFF | TGTGCCAGCAGTTTAAGGCTAGCGGGAGGAAGTACCGGGGAGCTGTTTTTT
TRBJ2-5 | - | - | TRBV5-1 | CASMGQETQYF | TGCGCCAGCATGGGTCAAGAGACCCAGTACTTC
TRBJ2-2 | TRBD2 | - | TRBV2 | CASTGAGGNTGELFF | TGTGCCAGCACGGGAGCGGGGGGAAACACCGGGGAGCTGTTTTTT
TRBJ1-6 | - | - | TRBV15 | CATSRVNYSPLHF | TGTGCCACCAGCAGAGTAAACTATTCACCCCTCCACTTT
TRBJ2-3 | - | many | TRBV7-3 | CASSLVGGPTFGADTQYF | TGTGCCAGCAGCTTAGTTGGGGGACCGACGTTTGGCGCAGATACGCAGTATTTT
TRBJ2-1 | TRBD1 | - | TRBV12-3/TRBV12-4 | CASSLTGGNNEQFF | TGTGCCAGCAGTTTAACAGGGGGGAACAATGAGCAGTTCTTC
TRBJ1-6 | TRBD1 | - | TRBV27 | CASSPDRGRLNLHF | TGTGCCAGCAGTCCCGACAGGGGGCGGTTGAACCTCCACTTT
TRBJ2-7 | - | few | TRBV14 | CASSLPGHKGLYEQYF | TGTGCCAGCAGCCTGCCGGGTCATAAAGGCCTTTACGAGCAGTACTTC
TRBJ2-1 | TRBD2 | - | TRBV24-1 | CATSDRTSGNYNEQFF | TGTGCCACCAGTGACCGGACTAGCGGGAACTACAATGAGCAGTTCTTC
TRBJ1-1 | TRBD1 | few | TRBV12-3/TRBV12-4 | CASSLKTGEGFF | TGTGCCAGCAGCCTTAAAACAGGGGAAGGTTTCTTT
TRBJ2-2 | TRBD2 | - | TRBV5-1 | CASSFLAGEGGELFF | TGCGCCAGCAGCTTCCTAGCGGGGGAAGGCGGGGAGCTGTTTTTT
TRBJ1-1 | - | many | TRBV12-3/TRBV12-4 | CASRRRTEAFF | TGTGCCAGCAGAAGAAGGACTGAAGCTTTCTTT
TRBJ2-7 | - | many | TRBV29-1 | CSVEVSTSEDYEQYF | TGCAGCGTTGAAGTTTCGACTTCGGAAGACTACGAGCAGTACTTC
TRBJ2-3 | - | - | TRBV2 | CASSSRWADTQYF | TGTGCCAGCAGTAGTAGGTGGGCAGATACGCAGTATTTT
TRBJ2-1 | TRBD2 | few | TRBV20-1 | CSVASIAGNNEQFF | TGCAGCGTAGCGTCGATAGCGGGGAACAATGAGCAGTTCTTC
TRBJ2-1 | TRBD2 | few | TRBV7-3 | CASSLGLAREQFF | TGTGCCAGCAGCCTGGGACTAGCGCGGGAGCAGTTCTTC
TRBJ2-7 | TRBD1 | few | TRBV5-1 | CASSQGTVGYEQYF | TGCGCCAGCAGCCAAGGGACAGTGGGCTACGAGCAGTACTTC
TRBJ2-2 | - | many | TRBV4-1 | CASSRETDMNTGELFF | TGCGCCAGCAGCCGAGAGACAGATATGAACACCGGGGAGCTGTTTTTT
TRBJ2-1 | - | few | TRBV6-1 | CASSPTGGRTYNEQFF | TGTGCCAGCAGCCCCACTGGCGGGCGGACCTACAATGAGCAGTTCTTC
TRBJ1-2 | TRBD1 | many | TRBV7-2 | CASSFGTGVSYGYTF | TGTGCCAGCAGCTTCGGGACAGGGGTTTCCTATGGCTACACCTTC
TRBJ2-7 | TRBD2 | few | TRBV5-1 | CASSSLADPSGRATYEQYF | TGCGCCAGCAGCTCGTTAGCCGATCCGAGCGGGAGGGCCACCTACGAGCAGTACTTC
TRBJ2-2 | TRBD2 | few | TRBV3-1 | CASSQALAGVPGELFF | TGTGCCAGCAGCCAAGCCCTAGCGGGGGTGCCCGGGGAGCTGTTTTTT
TRBJ2-2 | TRBD1 | - | TRBV6-5 | CASSYTFSRTGKNTGELFF | TGTGCCAGCAGTTACACGTTTTCACGGACAGGGAAAAACACCGGGGAGCTGTTTTTT
TRBJ2-2 | - | few | TRBV10-2 | CARGGAVTGELFF | TGCGCCAGGGGGGGCGCGGTCACCGGGGAGCTGTTTTTT
TRBJ2-5 | TRBD1 | - | TRBV20-1 | CSALQGQSGETQYF | TGCAGTGCCCTTCAGGGACAGAGTGGGGAGACCCAGTACTTC
TRBJ2-3 | TRBD2 | - | TRBV20-1 | CSARVGTSPILSQYF | TGCAGTGCTAGAGTCGGGACTAGCCCGATTCTTTCGCAGTATTTT
TRBJ1-1 | - | many | TRBV5-1 | CASSFGQNTEAFF | TGTGCCAGCAGCTTCGGACAGAACACTGAAGCTTTCTTT